These 10 T cell receptor beta chains share one sample of origin, sequenced in a study of T cell responses to AZD1222 COVID-19 vaccine. Here immunoSEQ multiplex PCR was the method, and the copy in TCRdb shows in-frame clones only, minus some. The sample carries some 110,000 clones, 89% recorded once. Source: peripheral blood, taken 28 days after the second AZD1222 dose. The receptors stem from an adult who received the AZD1222 COVID-19 vaccine.

This clone was seen a handful of times. This chain joins TRBV14 and TRBJ2-4; TRBD2 matches at 16 bases. The CDR3 loop spans 18 amino acids. V shed 4 bases and J 2 bases; nucleotides not matched to a gene: 5. Germline values: CDR1 SGHDN, CDR2 FVKESK. The CDR3 DNA is TGTGCCAGCAGCCGGTCGGGACTAGCGGGAGGGTCCAAAAACATTCAGTACTTC. This translates into CASSRSGLAGGSKNIQYF. Drawing the rest from reference TRBV14 and TRBJ2-4, the complete variable domain is EAGVTQFPSHSVIEKGQTVTLRCDPISGHDNLYWYRRVMGKEIKFLLHFVKESKQDESGMPNNRFLAERTGGTYSTLKVQPAELEDSGVYFCASSRSGLAGGSKNIQYFGAGTRLSVL.

The J gene is TRBJ2-3, the V gene TRBV2, with D unclear. V was cut by 7 bases and J by 3 bases, with 8 bases left in between. CDR1 and CDR2 (germline): SNHLY, FYNNEI. CDR3 length equals 12 residues. CDR3 sequence reads: CASIPVTDTQYF. CDR3 in DNA: TGTGCCAGCATCCCCGTAACAGATACGCAGTATTTT.

In regard to this clone: The germline gene is not matched at one end of the junction; a read error may be the cause. The chain joins TRBV27 to TRBJ1-5, with D perhaps matching TRBD1 (5 bases). This CDR3 region has 14 residues. Germline CDR1 MNHEY, CDR2 SMNVEV (reference sequence). The CDR3 DNA sequence: TGTGCCAGCAGTTTATTGGGGACTAATCGGCCCCAGCATTTT. Amino acids: CASSLLGTNRPQHF.

The chain has TRBV5-6 and TRBJ2-2, with 8 bases fitting TRBD2. There are 16 residues in the CDR3. J gave up 5 bases and V 0 bases, and 6 bases lay outside the gene matches. CDR1 is SGHDT and CDR2 is YYEEEE in the germline V gene. CDR3 sequence: CASSLEIAGYTGELFF. The CDR3 DNA sequence: TGTGCCAGCAGCTTGGAAATAGCGGGATATACCGGGGAGCTGTTTTTT.

CDR3 loop: CASSEEGNQPQHF. CDR3 DNA sequence: TGTGCCAGCAGTGAAGAAGGTAATCAGCCCCAGCATTTT. The V and J genes are TRBV6-4 and TRBJ1-5; D gene ambiguous. Germline V CDR1 and CDR2: MRHNA, SNTAGT. The CDR3 consists of 13 residues. Trimming took off 3 bases at V and 4 bases at J, with 7 bases between the two ends.

The chain is built from TRBV24-1 and TRBJ2-1; 7 bases are shared with TRBD2. J lost 5 bases, V lost 1 base, and 10 bases had no gene match. Germline V gene data show CDR1 as KGHDR and CDR2 as SFDVKD. This CDR3 is built from 17 residues. The CDR3 DNA follows: TGTGCCACCAGTGATTTTGGAGTGGCTAGCGGAAACAATGAGCAGTTCTTC. Protein: CATSDFGVASGNNEQFF.

The chain is built from TRBV24-1 and TRBJ2-1; D remains unclear. This CDR3 contains 14 residues. Trimming stripped 2 bases from V and 8 bases from J, with 12 bases between. Germline CDR1 reads KGHDR; CDR2 reads SFDVKD. The CDR3 spells CATSDSTPWDEQFF. The CDR3 nucleotides are TGTGCCACCAGTGATTCGACTCCTTGGGATGAGCAGTTCTTC.

V is TRBV28 and J is TRBJ1-4, with D perhaps matching TRBD1 (5 bases). The CDR3 loop spans 14 amino acids. Trimming took off 6 bases at V and 10 bases at J, with 18 bases between the two ends. From germline, CDR1 is MDHEN and CDR2 SYDVKM. The CDR3 DNA reads TGTGCCAGCAGCCCCCCTGGGGGTTCTGTAAAACTGTTTTTT. Translated, it gives CASSPPGGSVKLFF.

V is TRBV30 and J is TRBJ1-2, with no clear D. This CDR3 region has 12 residues. Trimming took off 5 bases at V and 2 bases at J, with 9 bases between the two ends. Germline values: CDR1 GTSNPN, CDR2 SVGIG (reference sequence). The CDR3 spells CAWDAFNYGYTF. The CDR3 coding sequence is TGTGCCTGGGACGCATTCAACTATGGCTACACCTTC.

The chain has TRBV28 and TRBJ2-1, with TRBD1 identical over 9 bases. Germline trimming cut 3 bases from V and 4 bases from J; bases unmatched to any gene: 7. The CDR3 is made up of 16 amino acids. Germline assignment: CDR1 MDHEN and CDR2 SYDVKM. CDR3 bases: TGTGCCAGCAGTTTCGGGACAGGGTTGATGTACAATGAGCAGTTCTTC. This codes for CASSFGTGLMYNEQFF.